Shown below are 16 T cell receptor beta chains from a single sample sequenced in a study of spatial heterogeneity in lung cancer. TCRdb independently ran MiXCR on the 5' RACE reads; one entry per CDR3 protein. The sample yields about 82,000 distinct CDR3 sequences, around 12% seen once. Time point defined: sample taken at primary tumor resection. Whole RNA was taken from tumor, nontumor lung or frozen PBMC; it was then sequenced unsorted. The specimen was PBMCs, collected at surgery. All receptors derive from a male donor with early-stage non-small cell lung cancer.

This clonotype has a handful of counts. This rearrangement joins TRBV18 to TRBJ1-2; TRBD1 aligns across 7 bases. With V trimmed by 6 bases and J by 8 bases, 9 bases remained unmatched. CDR3 size: 13 residues. The germline gives CDR1 KGHSH, CDR2 LQKENI. CDR3 DNA sequence: TGTGCCAGCTCCCCCGACAGGGTTGAAGGCTACACCTTC. This sequence encodes CASSPDRVEGYTF.

V and J are TRBV12-3 or TRBV12-4 and TRBJ2-3, with D unresolved. Trimming took 5 bases from V and 11 from J, leaving 14 bases between them. There are 12 residues in the CDR3. CDR3 nucleotide sequence: TGTGCCAGCAGTCCCCGGGCGACCGAGCAGTATTTT. This sequence encodes CASSPRATEQYF.

This clonotype has at least ten counts. V gene TRBV11-2 combines with J gene TRBJ2-7; tentative D call: TRBD2 (5 bases). CDR3 length: 13 residues. Deletions cut 1 base from V and 5 bases from J, with 9 bases between. The germline V gene has CDR1 SGHAT and CDR2 FQNNGV. CDR3 region: CASSLGGIHEQYF. The CDR3 DNA sequence: TGTGCCAGCAGCTTAGGAGGGATTCACGAGCAGTACTTC.

The chain carries TRBV5-1 and TRBJ2-1; the match to TRBD1 covers 11 bases. J gave up 3 bases and V 4 bases, and 9 bases lay outside the gene matches. CDR1 is SGHRS and CDR2 is YFSETQ in the germline V gene. The CDR3 is 17 residues long. This chain's CDR3 is CASSLQLGTGGYNEQFF. The CDR3 coding sequence is TGCGCCAGCAGCCTACAACTCGGGACAGGGGGCTACAATGAGCAGTTCTTC.

This chain uses TRBV12-3 or TRBV12-4 with TRBJ2-4; the D gene is possibly TRBD1 (6 bases). This CDR3 is built from 15 residues. Trimming removed 8 bases from V and 1 base from J, with 15 bases in between. The CDR3 DNA reads as TGTGCCAGCTCCCCCAGGGGCTTCGCCAAAAACATTCAGTACTTC. Translation gives CASSPRGFAKNIQYF.

The table lists this clonotype with a few counts. The chain is built from TRBV5-6 and TRBJ1-6; possible D gene TRBD1, 5 bases. CDR1 and CDR2 from the germline V gene are SGHDT and YYEEEE. This CDR3 is built from 14 residues. Trimming took off 3 bases at V and 10 bases at J, with 14 bases between the two ends. CDR3 loop: CASSSGRLGSPLHF. Here the CDR3 DNA reads TGTGCCAGCAGCTCGGGACGCCTAGGATCACCCCTCCACTTT.

CDR3 in amino acids: CASSPAQGTNSPLHF. The DNA for the CDR3 is TGTGCCAGCAGCCCTGCCCAGGGAACCAATTCACCCCTCCACTTT. The gene calls are TRBV12-3 or TRBV12-4 and TRBJ1-6, with D possibly being TRBD1 (5 bases). The V end was cut by 6 bases, the J end by 7 bases, with 16 bases between. The CDR3 is 15 amino acids.

V gene TRBV27 combines with J gene TRBJ2-1; D perhaps matches TRBD1 (5 bases). V lost 4 bases, J lost 7 bases, and 14 bases lay in between. This CDR3 contains 14 residues. In germline, CDR1 is MNHEY, CDR2 SMNVEV (reference sequence). The CDR3 here is CASSYNRFPNEQFF. CDR3 nucleotides: TGTGCCAGCAGTTATAACAGGTTCCCGAATGAGCAGTTCTTC.

This clonotype was counted between two and nine times. The gene calls are TRBV7-2 and TRBJ1-4; D not certain. In germline, CDR1 is SGHTA, CDR2 FQGNSA. Trimming took 9 bases from V and 0 from J, leaving 11 bases between them. This CDR3 comprises 14 residues. Here the CDR3 DNA reads TGTGCCAGTGGATCGCCACCAACTAATGAAAAACTGTTTTTT. Residues: CASGSPPTNEKLFF.

The CDR3 loop reads CASSPSRDTQYF. The CDR3 DNA is TGTGCCAGCAGCCCATCGAGAGATACGCAGTATTTT. The rearrangement joins TRBV3-1 to TRBJ2-3; D unclear. V lost 4 bases and J 5 bases, leaving 7 bases between the germline ends. There are 12 residues in the CDR3. Germline V gene sequence: CDR1 LGHDT, CDR2 YNNKEL (reference sequence).

The sample holds a few counts of this clonotype. The V and J genes are TRBV30 and TRBJ1-3, with no clear D. The germline gives CDR1 GTSNPN, CDR2 SVGIG (reference sequence). The CDR3 runs 14 residues. The V end lost 4 bases, the J end lost 0 bases, and 10 bases lay between the germline ends. Here the CDR3 reads CAWNIPNSGNTIYF. CDR3 DNA: TGTGCCTGGAATATACCCAACTCTGGAAACACCATATATTTT.

This chain uses TRBV7-3 with TRBJ2-3; 8 nucleotides align to TRBD2. The CDR3 runs 16 residues. Losses at the gene ends were 5 bases for V and 6 bases for J; bases not matched to a gene: 13. Per the germline V gene, CDR1 is SGHTA and CDR2 is FQGTGA. For the CDR3, the DNA is TGTGCCAGCAGCATTACTAGCGGAAGTAGCTCGGATACGCAGTATTTT. Amino acid sequence: CASSITSGSSSDTQYF.

Only a few counts were recorded for this clonotype. This chain joins TRBV24-1 and TRBJ2-3, with D maybe TRBD2 (5 bases). Germline assignment: CDR1 KGHDR and CDR2 SFDVKD. V lost 2 bases and J 5 bases, leaving 19 bases between the germline ends. This CDR3 spans 17 amino acids. CDR3 nucleotides: TGTGCCACCAGTGATTCGAGAGGGTTAGGCTTTCTAGATACGCAGTATTTT. Protein: CATSDSRGLGFLDTQYF.

The genes are TRBV20-1 and TRBJ2-5; a possible D gene is TRBD2 (5 bases). The CDR3 is 15 residues long. Per germline, CDR1 DFQATT and CDR2 SNEGSKA (reference sequence). V lost 1 base to trimming and J lost 2 bases, with 14 bases between them. The CDR3 reads CSARVLIGGQETQYF. CDR3 bases: TGCAGTGCTAGAGTTTTGATAGGCGGGCAAGAGACCCAGTACTTC.

This clonotype was counted a few times. CDR3 in amino acids: CSVPVVGGSDYGYTF. CDR3 in DNA: TGCAGCGTCCCTGTCGTGGGGGGATCGGACTATGGCTACACCTTC. This chain connects TRBV29-1 to TRBJ1-2, with a weak D call TRBD1 (5 bases). V was trimmed by 6 bases and J by 3 bases, leaving 20 bases between them. The V gene's germline CDR1 is SQVTM and CDR2 ANQGSEA. The CDR3 is 15 residues long.

The chain combines TRBV11-1 with TRBJ2-1, with D possibly matching TRBD1 (6 bases). The CDR3 is 16 residues long. Trimming removed 3 bases at V and 5 bases at J, with 17 bases between. Germline lookup yields CDR1 SGHAT and CDR2 FQDESV (reference sequence). This CDR3 is CASSFPRRTADNEQFF. The CDR3 DNA follows: TGTGCCAGCAGCTTCCCCAGAAGGACAGCCGACAATGAGCAGTTCTTC.